Below are 21 T cell receptor beta chains sequenced from a single sample in a study of cytomegalovirus exposure and HLA in healthy donors. The method was immunoSEQ multiplex PCR; TCRdb's version includes in-frame clones alone and lacks a portion of them. The data hold some 98,000 clones, with around 90% observed a single time. Sequencing input: PBMCs. These receptors all stem from a woman aged 25 to 39 in good health and CMV-seronegative.

The chain uses TRBV7-9 and TRBJ1-5; D may be TRBD1 (6 bases). V was pared by 5 bases and J by 4 bases, with 9 bases between. Germline loops: CDR1 SEHNR, CDR2 FQNEAQ (reference sequence). The CDR3 covers 13 residues. The CDR3 DNA follows: TGTGCCAGCAGCACAGGGCTAAATCAGCCCCAGCATTTT. It yields the protein CASSTGLNQPQHF.

This clone was seen just once. This chain connects TRBV5-1 to TRBJ2-5; TRBD2 is a possible D gene (5 bases). The V gene lost 2 bases and the J gene lost 3 bases, with 8 bases spanning the gap. CDR1 SGHRS and CDR2 YFSETQ come from the germline V gene. The CDR3 is 13 residues long. DNA of the CDR3: TGCGCCAGCAGCTTTCCCGGGGAAGAGACCCAGTACTTC. Amino acid sequence: CASSFPGEETQYF.

The V call is TRBV6-1, the J call TRBJ1-5, with 9 bases matching TRBD1. Trimming at V came to 4 bases and at J to 11 bases, leaving 12 bases not matched to a gene. In germline, CDR1 is MNHNS, CDR2 SASEGT. The CDR3 loop spans 15 amino acids. CDR3 sequence reads: CASSGRDRAISAQHF. The CDR3 coding sequence is TGTGCCAGCAGTGGCCGGGACAGGGCGATTTCGGCCCAGCATTTT.

J is TRBJ2-7 and V is TRBV5-6, with D possibly being TRBD2 (5 bases). This CDR3 is built from 13 residues. Looked up from germline, CDR1 is SGHDT and CDR2 is YYEEEE. Trimming took 5 bases from V and 5 from J, leaving 14 bases between them. DNA for the CDR3: TGTGCCAGCAGTTCTGAGGGCCGGGACGAGCAGTACTTC. It codes for CASSSEGRDEQYF. Full variable domain (rest looked up from reference TRBV5-6 and TRBJ2-7): DAGVTQSPTHLIKTRGQQVTLRCSPKSGHDTVSWYQQALGQGPQFIFQYYEEEERQRGNFPDRFSGHQFPNYSSELNVNALLLGDSALYLCASSSEGRDEQYFGPGTRLTVT.

The rearrangement joins TRBV7-6 to TRBJ2-3; the match to TRBD2 covers 7 bases. This CDR3 contains 16 residues. J gave up 2 bases and V 1 base, and 6 bases lay outside the gene matches. Germline CDR1 is SGHVS and CDR2 is FNYEAQ. Here the CDR3 reads CASSLGAAGNTDTQYF. In DNA, the CDR3 is TGTGCCAGCAGCTTAGGAGCAGCGGGGAACACAGATACGCAGTATTTT.

The chain uses TRBV15 and TRBJ1-5; D gene ambiguous. The CDR3 is 13 residues long. Germline V gene lookup returns CDR1 LNHNV and CDR2 YYDKDF (reference sequence). Trimming took 3 bases from V and 2 from J, leaving 5 bases between them. The CDR3 protein is CATSSQGNQPQHF. CDR3 DNA sequence: TGTGCCACCAGCAGTCAGGGCAATCAGCCCCAGCATTTT. Complete variable domain (other parts from reference TRBV15 and TRBJ1-5): DAMVIQNPRYQVTQFGKPVTLSCSQTLNHNVMYWYQQKSSQAPKLLFHYYDKDFNNEADTPDNFQSRRPNTSFCFLDIRSPGLGDTAMYLCATSSQGNQPQHFGDGTRLSIL.

This chain joins TRBV5-1 and TRBJ2-1; TRBD1 is a possible D gene (6 bases). The CDR3 runs to 13 residues. Trimming shortened V by 5 bases and J by 5 bases, and 11 bases separated the two germline ends. Looked up from germline, CDR1 is SGHRS and CDR2 is YFSETQ. The CDR3 sequence: CASRDGTNNEQFF. The CDR3 DNA sequence: TGCGCCAGCAGGGACGGGACAAACAATGAGCAGTTCTTC.

Here the CDR3 DNA reads TGTGCCAGCAGTGACATGGGACTAGCGGAAAGTAAGGAGCAGTACTTC. This encodes CASSDMGLAESKEQYF. The chain employs TRBV2 and TRBJ2-7; 11 nucleotides match TRBD2. In germline, CDR1 is SNHLY, CDR2 FYNNEI. The CDR3 covers 16 residues. The ends lost 3 bases at V and 7 bases at J; junction bases unmatched: 11.

V and J are TRBV5-4 and TRBJ2-5; 10 bases align to TRBD2. CDR1 and CDR2 from the germline V gene are SGHNT and YYREEE (reference sequence). The CDR3 extends over 15 amino acids. V lost 2 bases, J lost 5 bases, and 6 bases stayed unmatched. Here the CDR3 reads CASSFQLAGQETQYF. The CDR3 DNA reads TGTGCCAGCAGCTTCCAACTAGCGGGACAGGAGACCCAGTACTTC.

A note on this clone: Germline and junction disagree at one end, which may indicate a read error. The V call is TRBV7-7, the J call TRBJ1-4; D ambiguous. The CDR3 loop spans 14 amino acids. From germline, CDR1 is SSHAT and CDR2 FNYEAQ (reference sequence). DNA of the CDR3: TGTGCTAGCAGCTTAGTGTCAGAAAATGAAAAACTGTTTTTT. Translated, it gives CASSLVSENEKLFF.

The V and J genes are TRBV27 and TRBJ1-2; 10 positions agree with TRBD1. Germline V CDR1 and CDR2: MNHEY, SMNVEV (reference sequence). Trimming removed 4 bases from V and 8 bases from J; junction bases left unmatched: 13. The CDR3 is 16 amino acids. The CDR3 reads CASSSLGTGAIRGYTF. For the CDR3, the DNA is TGTGCCAGCAGTTCCCTCGGGACAGGGGCTATTCGGGGCTACACCTTC.

This chain connects TRBV27 to TRBJ2-2; D perhaps matches TRBD1 (6 bases). The V end was cut by 5 bases, the J end by 8 bases, with 15 bases between. The germline V gene has CDR1 MNHEY and CDR2 SMNVEV (reference sequence). This CDR3 has 14 amino acids. In DNA form, the CDR3 reads TGTGCCAGCAGTCACAGGGTTCTCGGGGGGGAGCTGTTTTTT. Translated, it gives CASSHRVLGGELFF.

The count of this clone is one. The chain links TRBV7-3 to TRBJ2-3; D gene unclear. V was clipped by 0 bases and J by 6 bases, with 7 bases between them. This CDR3 has 13 amino acids. The germline V gene has CDR1 SGHTA and CDR2 FQGTGA. CDR3 DNA sequence: TGTGCCAGCAGCTTAACGTTGGGCGATACGCAGTATTTT. It encodes CASSLTLGDTQYF.

The rearrangement links TRBV6-1 to TRBJ1-1, with D unresolved. The CDR3 length is 15 residues. Trimming took 4 bases from V and 0 from J, leaving 12 bases between them. Germline-derived CDR1 and CDR2 are MNHNS and SASEGT. The CDR3 reads CASSVADTMNTEAFF. CDR3 bases: TGTGCCAGCAGTGTCGCGGATACCATGAACACTGAAGCTTTCTTT.

This chain uses TRBV27 with TRBJ2-5, with a weak D call TRBD1 (5 bases). Trimming removed 6 bases from V and 5 bases from J, with 16 bases in between. Germline assignment: CDR1 MNHEY and CDR2 SMNVEV (reference sequence). The CDR3 runs to 14 residues. The CDR3 region is CASRHQGPGETQYF. DNA of the CDR3: TGTGCCAGCAGGCATCAGGGTCCGGGTGAGACCCAGTACTTC.

The chain recombines TRBV6-6 with TRBJ2-7; no firm D call. CDR3 length: 13 amino acids. V was trimmed by 0 bases and J by 6 bases, leaving 9 bases between them. Germline lookup yields CDR1 MNHNY and CDR2 SVGAGI (reference sequence). The CDR3 spells CASSYSTDLEQYF. CDR3 sequence (DNA): TGTGCCAGCAGTTACTCAACAGACCTCGAGCAGTACTTC.

The chain employs TRBV20-1 and TRBJ1-1; D ambiguous. The V end lost 0 bases, the J end lost 5 bases, and 4 bases lay between the germline ends. Germline V gives CDR1 DFQATT, CDR2 SNEGSKA (reference sequence). The CDR3 is made up of 11 amino acids. The DNA for the CDR3 is TGCAGTGCTAGAGACAGAACTGAAGCTTTCTTT. Translating it yields CSARDRTEAFF.

The V gene is TRBV11-3, the J gene TRBJ2-2; 8 bases agree with TRBD2. V lost 1 base and J lost 7; bases outside the gene matches: 5. CDR1 and CDR2 (germline): SGHNT, YENEEA. The CDR3 covers 15 residues. In DNA form, the CDR3 reads TGTGCCAGCAGCTTAGCGAGCGGGAGTGTCGGGGAGCTGTTTTTT. Its protein is CASSLASGSVGELFF.

This clone has only one observation. The chain combines TRBV5-6 with TRBJ1-2, with TRBD1 identical over 11 bases. CDR3 length equals 15 residues. Germline CDR1 and CDR2: SGHDT and YYEEEE. V lost 7 bases to trimming and J lost 5 bases; unmatched junction nucleotides: 10. CDR3 DNA: TGTGCCAGCGCCCTATCCGGACAGGGGGCGTATGGCTACACCTTC. This sequence encodes CASALSGQGAYGYTF.

This rearrangement joins TRBV6-5 to TRBJ1-1; D is unresolved. The V gene's germline CDR1 is MNHEY and CDR2 SVGAGI. The CDR3 consists of 11 residues. V was shortened by 2 bases and J by 4 bases, with 2 bases between the two germline ends. The CDR3 reads CASSYLTEAFF. CDR3 bases: TGTGCCAGCAGTTACCTCACTGAAGCTTTCTTT.

The rearrangement links TRBV19 to TRBJ2-6; possible D gene TRBD1, 5 bases. CDR3 length equals 16 residues. Trimming removed 2 bases from V and 3 bases from J, with 11 bases in between. Germline V gene lookup returns CDR1 LNHDA and CDR2 SQIVND (reference sequence). This CDR3 reads CASSISHRSGANVLTF. The CDR3 nucleotides are TGTGCCAGTAGTATATCCCACAGGAGTGGGGCCAACGTCCTGACTTTC.